Following are 24 T cell receptor beta chains from one sample sequenced in a study of CD8 T cells in Susac syndrome (dated by TCRdb to between 2017 and 2020). Libraries were built with the immunoSEQ multiplex PCR assay. RNA was extracted using the RNeasy kit, and roughly 0.45 to 1 microgram was reverse transcribed with random hexamers. The public reads were reprocessed in TCRdb via fastp at Q25 and MiXCR, keeping in-frame beta chains. Rows with a matching CDR3 protein are joined into one entry that keeps the most common DNA and genes. The sample contains about 160,000 distinct CDR3 sequences, roughly 94% of them found a single time. Clones ranked in the top ten supply almost 0.095% of the sample. Material for sequencing was CD4+ T cells from PBMCs. Every receptor here comes from a human donor with multiple sclerosis.

V gene TRBV29-1 combines with J gene TRBJ1-2, with D unclear. This CDR3 region has 11 residues. Trimming removed 5 bases from V and 4 bases from J, with 8 bases in between. The germline CDR1 and CDR2 sequences are SQVTM and ANQGSEA. CDR3 amino acids: CSVSDGYGYTF. CDR3 bases: TGCAGCGTTTCGGATGGCTATGGCTACACCTTC.

The chain uses TRBV2 and TRBJ2-5; either TRBD1 or TRBD2 may supply D (5 bases each). Germline CDR1 is SNHLY and CDR2 is FYNNEI. The CDR3 consists of 13 residues. CDR3 sequence (DNA): TGTGCTATCCATGTGGGGGTCGAAGAGACCCAGTACTTC. Its translation: CAIHVGVEETQYF.

The chain couples TRBV4-1 to TRBJ2-1, with 8 bases that match TRBD2. The CDR3 extends over 14 amino acids. After removal of 4 bases from V and 1 base from J, the junction contained 0 bases not matched to a gene. CDR1 is MGHRA and CDR2 is YSYEKL in the germline V gene. CDR3 DNA sequence: TGCGCCAGCAGCCTAGCGGGATCCTACAATGAGCAGTTCTTC. This translates into CASSLAGSYNEQFF.

V usage is TRBV19 and J usage is TRBJ1-5; D is uncertain. There are 15 residues in the CDR3. The V end was cut by 5 bases, the J end by 2 bases, with 13 bases between. Germline lookup yields CDR1 LNHDA and CDR2 SQIVND (reference sequence). DNA of the CDR3: TGTGCCAGTAGTTATGTGTCCCACGGCAATCAGCCCCAGCATTTT. Its translation is CASSYVSHGNQPQHF.

The gene calls are TRBV18 and TRBJ2-1; maybe TRBD2 (6 bases). V lost 5 bases and J 6 bases, leaving 8 bases between the germline ends. CDR3 length: 12 amino acids. Germline assignment: CDR1 KGHSH and CDR2 LQKENI. The CDR3 loop reads CASSGGVNEQFF. In nucleotides, the CDR3 is TGTGCCAGCTCAGGAGGGGTCAATGAGCAGTTCTTC.

The chain carries TRBV30 and TRBJ2-7; D ambiguous. Germline CDR1 GTSNPN, CDR2 SVGIG (reference sequence). The length of the CDR3 is 11 residues. The V end was cut by 3 bases, the J end by 3 bases, with 6 bases between. The CDR3 DNA follows: TGTGCCTGGAGCAATAACTACGAGCAGTACTTC. This encodes CAWSNNYEQYF.

The chain carries TRBV14 and TRBJ2-5; unclear D gene. Per germline, CDR1 SGHDN and CDR2 FVKESK. CDR3 length: 12 amino acids. The germline V and J ends were trimmed by 5 bases and 6 bases, with 10 bases remaining between them. This CDR3 reads CASSFRRKTQYF. The CDR3 DNA follows: TGTGCCAGCAGCTTTAGGCGGAAGACCCAGTACTTC.

The rearrangement links TRBV20-1 to TRBJ1-1, with D possibly matching TRBD1 (5 bases). CDR1 is DFQATT and CDR2 is SNEGSKA in the germline V gene (reference sequence). V lost 1 base and J lost 0, with 12 bases in between. There are 15 residues in the CDR3. The CDR3 DNA reads as TGCAGTGCTAGAGCAAAGGGACGGTTGAACACTGAAGCTTTCTTT. The encoded protein is CSARAKGRLNTEAFF.

The chain is built from TRBV20-1 and TRBJ2-1, with 7 positions matching TRBD2. Germline CDR1 reads DFQATT; CDR2 reads SNEGSKA (reference sequence). The CDR3 covers 15 residues. Trimming cost V 0 bases and J 1 base; bases outside gene matches: 3. CDR3 loop: CSARDPRGSYNEQFF. Written as DNA, the CDR3 is TGCAGTGCTAGAGATCCGCGGGGGTCCTACAATGAGCAGTTCTTC.

This sequence joins TRBV2 and TRBJ2-5, with D possibly TRBD2 on 6 matching bases. The CDR3 sequence is 12 residues long. Trimming cost V 6 bases and J 3 bases, with 8 bases left between them. From germline, CDR1 is SNHLY and CDR2 FYNNEI. The CDR3 protein is CASRTRKETQYF. CDR3 nucleotides: TGTGCCAGCAGGACTAGAAAAGAGACCCAGTACTTC.

The rearrangement joins TRBV11-2 to TRBJ2-7; D is ambiguous. V was cut by 0 bases and J by 6 bases, with 9 bases left in between. The CDR3 covers 13 residues. CDR1 is SGHAT and CDR2 is FQNNGV in the germline V gene. Here the CDR3 reads CASSLEPFGEQYF. The CDR3 nucleotides read TGTGCCAGCAGCTTAGAACCCTTCGGCGAGCAGTACTTC.

The gene calls are TRBV27 and TRBJ1-3; D might be TRBD1 (5 bases). V was trimmed by 7 bases and J by 0 bases, leaving 10 bases between them. Germline CDR1 MNHEY, CDR2 SMNVEV (reference sequence). The CDR3 extends over 14 amino acids. The CDR3 DNA reads as TGTGCCAGCAAAGGGGAAAGCTCTGGAAACACCATATATTTT. It specifies CASKGESSGNTIYF.

The rearrangement uses TRBV7-2 and TRBJ2-5; 7 nucleotides agree with TRBD2. Per germline, CDR1 SGHTA and CDR2 FQGNSA. This CDR3 is built from 15 residues. The V gene end was trimmed by 2 bases and the J gene end by 2 bases; junction bases not matched to a gene: 5. In DNA, the CDR3 is TGTGCCAGCAGCTTAAATAGCGGGCGGCAAGAGACCCAGTACTTC. Protein: CASSLNSGRQETQYF.

The chain carries TRBV7-2 and TRBJ1-2; a possible D gene is TRBD1 (5 bases). Germline assignment: CDR1 SGHTA and CDR2 FQGNSA. The V end was cut by 5 bases, the J end by 5 bases, with 21 bases between. The CDR3 totals 16 residues. CDR3 sequence: CASSPGIRASGYGYTF. CDR3 sequence (DNA): TGTGCCAGCAGCCCCGGTATCAGGGCTTCGGGATATGGCTACACCTTC.

The chain employs TRBV7-9 and TRBJ1-2; 7 nucleotides align to TRBD1. The V segment lost 10 bases and the J segment 7 bases; nucleotides outside the gene matches: 9. The CDR3 loop spans 12 amino acids. In germline, CDR1 is SEHNR, CDR2 FQNEAQ (reference sequence). For the CDR3, the DNA is TGTGCCATCAATGACAGGGTGGGTGGCTACACCTTC. Translated, it gives CAINDRVGGYTF.

The gene calls are TRBV30 and TRBJ2-5; D remains ambiguous. This CDR3 contains 11 residues. Germline loops: CDR1 GTSNPN, CDR2 SVGIG (reference sequence). The V end lost 5 bases, the J end lost 5 bases, and 9 bases lay between the germline ends. CDR3 loop: CAWERWETQYF. CDR3 nucleotides: TGTGCCTGGGAACGGTGGGAGACCCAGTACTTC.

The chain recombines TRBV29-1 with TRBJ1-2; D may be TRBD1 (6 bases). The CDR3 extends over 13 amino acids. Trimming left V 3 bases short and J 7 bases short, with 15 bases between. CDR1 and CDR2 (germline): SQVTM, ANQGSEA. In DNA form, the CDR3 reads TGCAGCGTTGAGGGGGTACAGGGAAGTGGCTACACCTTC. Amino acid sequence: CSVEGVQGSGYTF.

The gene calls are TRBV6-5 and TRBJ1-2; perhaps TRBD1 as D (6 bases). The CDR3 is 16 amino acids. V was clipped by 0 bases and J by 1 base, with 12 bases between them. The germline CDR1 and CDR2 sequences are MNHEY and SVGAGI. The CDR3 sequence is CASSYSGGTSNYGYTF. CDR3 coding DNA: TGTGCCAGCAGTTACTCGGGGGGGACAAGTAACTATGGCTACACCTTC.

This sequence joins TRBV4-3 and TRBJ2-1; TRBD2 aligns across 14 bases. Trimming cost V 0 bases and J 2 bases; bases outside gene matches: 9. Germline lookup yields CDR1 LGHNA and CDR2 YSLEER. The length of the CDR3 is 20 residues. The CDR3 nucleotides read TGCGCCAGCAGCCAAGAAGGGGGACTAGCGGGAGTATCCGCCTACAATGAGCAGTTCTTC. Translated, it gives CASSQEGGLAGVSAYNEQFF.

The rearrangement joins TRBV16 to TRBJ1-6; no firm D call. The CDR3 has 14 amino acids. Germline CDR1 and CDR2: KGHSY and FQNENV. V lost 4 bases and J lost 0, with 4 bases in between. The CDR3 DNA follows: TGTGCCAGCAGCCGCGGCTCCTATAATTCACCCCTCCACTTT. Translation gives CASSRGSYNSPLHF.

The chain joins TRBV20-1 to TRBJ2-7; no firm D call. This CDR3 is 13 amino acids long. Germline loops: CDR1 DFQATT, CDR2 SNEGSKA (reference sequence). V was pared by 2 bases and J by 2 bases, with 10 bases between. In DNA, the CDR3 is TGCAGTGCTAGATGGTGGAGTCCCTACGAGCAGTACTTC. Its protein is CSARWWSPYEQYF.

The chain links TRBV4-3 to TRBJ2-1; 7 nucleotides align to TRBD2. Per germline, CDR1 LGHNA and CDR2 YSLEER. V gave up 6 bases and J gave up 7 bases; unmatched junction bases: 6. The CDR3 sequence is 13 residues long. The CDR3 protein is CASRGGRMNEQFF. The CDR3 DNA sequence: TGCGCCAGCAGAGGCGGGAGAATGAATGAGCAGTTCTTC.

This chain uses TRBV4-2 with TRBJ1-1; unclear D gene. Trimming took off 0 bases at V and 1 base at J, with 9 bases between the two ends. CDR1 LGHNA and CDR2 YNFKEQ come from the germline V gene. The CDR3 consists of 15 residues. DNA of the CDR3: TGTGCCAGCAGCCAAGAAATTCCCAGGAACACTGAAGCTTTCTTT. Translating it yields CASSQEIPRNTEAFF.

The DNA for the CDR3 is TGTGCCAGCAGCTGGACAGTTAATGAAAAACTGTTTTTT. Its translation is CASSWTVNEKLFF. This chain connects TRBV25-1 to TRBJ1-4; maybe TRBD1 (6 bases). This CDR3 region has 13 residues. V gave up 6 bases and J gave up 4 bases, with 9 bases separating them. CDR1 and CDR2 from the germline V gene are MGHDK and SYGVNS. Full variable domain (rest looked up from reference TRBV25-1 and TRBJ1-4): EADIYQTPRYLVIGTGKKITLECSQTMGHDKMYWYQQDPGMELHLIHYSYGVNSTEKGDLSSESTVSRIRTEHFPLTLESARPSHTSQYLCASSWTVNEKLFFGSGTQLSVL.